This is a list of T cell receptor beta chains from one sample in a study of prognosis after radiotherapy for stage I lung cancer. MiXCR was run by TCRdb on the multiplex PCR reads, yielding one entry per CDR3 protein. The sample yields about 27,000 distinct CDR3 sequences, 46% seen once. This sample comprised PBMCs, obtained before or after stereotactic body radiation therapy (not recorded which). Receptors originate from a donor over 45 with non-small cell lung cancer. CDR3s include the opening cysteine and the closing phenylalanine or tryptophan. D genes are given only for firm matches. For some rows the clone size is stated as once, few or many, or as a class when expanded; others skip it.

V gene,clone size,J gene,D gene,CDR3 DNA,CDR3 protein
TRBV19,many,TRBJ2-7,-,TGTGCCAGTAGTATTGCCCACACTACCAACGAGCAGTACTTC,CASSIAHTTNEQYF
TRBV27,-,TRBJ2-7,-,TGTGCCAGCAGTCAGGGACGGAGCTCCTACGAGCAGTACTTC,CASSQGRSSYEQYF
TRBV12-3/TRBV12-4,-,TRBJ2-7,-,TGTGCCAGCAGCCCGACGGAGCATCGGTACGAGCAGTACTTC,CASSPTEHRYEQYF
TRBV9,-,TRBJ2-1,TRBD1,TGTGCAAGCAGCCCCACGGGACAGGGGGATTCCGTTGAGCAGTTCTTC,CASSPTGQGDSVEQFF
TRBV7-2,many,TRBJ1-1,-,TGTGCCAGCAGCTTACAGGACTTAGTTGGTGAAGCTTTCTTT,CASSLQDLVGEAFF
TRBV12-3/TRBV12-4,medium-sized,TRBJ2-1,-,TGTGCCAGCGGGCAGGGGGGGTCCTACAATGAGCAGTTCTTC,CASGQGGSYNEQFF
TRBV19,many,TRBJ1-2,TRBD1,TGTGCCAGTAGTGGAGACGGGGGCCAGGGGGCTAATAACTATGGCTACACCTTC,CASSGDGGQGANNYGYTF
TRBV30,medium-sized,TRBJ1-5,-,TGTGCCTGGGGGAGGGGGGAGCCCCAGCATTTT,CAWGRGEPQHF
TRBV5-5,once,TRBJ1-2,-,TGCGCCAGCAGCTTCTGGCAAGACTATTGCTACACCTTC,CASSFWQDYCYTF
TRBV24-1,many,TRBJ1-4,-,TGTGCCACCAGTGAGTCTGGGCCTAATGAAAAACTGTTTTTT,CATSESGPNEKLFF
TRBV6-1,many,TRBJ2-2,TRBD1,TGTGCCAGCAGCCTCCTGGACAGGATGAACACCGGGGAGCTGTTTTTT,CASSLLDRMNTGELFF
TRBV6-1,medium-sized,TRBJ2-6,-,TGTGCCAGCATGGGGGACGGAGAGAGCTCTGGGGCCAACGTCCTGACTTTC,CASMGDGESSGANVLTF
TRBV28,medium-sized,TRBJ1-6,-,TGTGCCAGTCCTCCAAAAAGACGATATAGGTCACCCCTCCACTTT,CASPPKRRYRSPLHF
TRBV20-1,many,TRBJ2-1,-,TGCAGTGCGGGAATCTTAGCTGGAGCAGAGCAGTTCTTC,CSAGILAGAEQFF
TRBV6-9,-,TRBJ1-3,TRBD1,TGTGCCAGAAGTTACGGGGGGACAGGCTCTGGAAACACCATATATTTT,CARSYGGTGSGNTIYF
TRBV3-1,-,TRBJ1-1,-,TGTTCCAGCAGCCAAGACCGGGGACTGCTGAACACTGAAGCTTTCTTT,CSSSQDRGLLNTEAFF
TRBV28,medium-sized,TRBJ1-1,-,TGTGCCAGCTTGAAGCAGAACACTGAAGCTTTCTTT,CASLKQNTEAFF
TRBV9,many,TRBJ1-1,-,TGTGCCAGCAGGAAGCTGGGTACGGACACTGAAGCTTTCTTT,CASRKLGTDTEAFF
TRBV6-4,-,TRBJ2-1,TRBD2,TGTGCCAGCGGACTAGCGACTTCCTACAATGAGCAGTTCTTC,CASGLATSYNEQFF
TRBV6-2/TRBV6-3,medium-sized,TRBJ1-1,-,TGTGCCAGCAGTTACCGCGTGGGGGGCGATACTGAAGCTTTCTTT,CASSYRVGGDTEAFF
TRBV7-2,-,TRBJ2-2,TRBD1,TGTGCCAGCCAACGACAGGGATCTTTCGGGGAGCTGTTTTTT,CASQRQGSFGELFF
TRBV3-1,many,TRBJ2-2,-,TGTGCCAGCAGCCAAGATTTTGACACCGGGGAGCTGTTTTTT,CASSQDFDTGELFF
TRBV3-1,many,TRBJ1-2,TRBD1,TGTGCCAGCAGTCGACAGGGGGCGGGGGGCTACACCTTC,CASSRQGAGGYTF
TRBV6-2/TRBV6-3,-,TRBJ2-5,TRBD2,TGTGCCAGCAGTTACGGTGGAGCGGGAGGGATAGATACCCAGTACTTC,CASSYGGAGGIDTQYF
TRBV20-1,many,TRBJ2-3,-,TGCAGTGCTAGAAAGGGTGGGGGAACAGATACGCAGTATTTT,CSARKGGGTDTQYF
TRBV27,-,TRBJ1-3,-,TGTTCCATCAGCACGGGGAGCTCTGGAAACACCATATATTTT,CSISTGSSGNTIYF
TRBV3-1,medium-sized,TRBJ2-3,TRBD1,TGTGCCAGCACCGACAGGGGGTCGAGCACAGATACGCAGTATTTT,CASTDRGSSTDTQYF
TRBV20-1,-,TRBJ1-1,-,TGCAGTGCTAGAGTTTCACAGTGGGGAACTGAAGCTTTCTTT,CSARVSQWGTEAFF
TRBV6-4,-,TRBJ2-5,-,TGTGCCAGCAGTTACTCTATAGGGGGGGGTTTACGGACCCAGTACTTC,CASSYSIGGGLRTQYF
TRBV5-5,-,TRBJ1-5,-,TGTGCCAGCAGCTTGGTTCCTTACAGGGACCGTCAGCCCCAGCATTTT,CASSLVPYRDRQPQHF
TRBV3-1,many,TRBJ2-3,TRBD2,TGTGCCAGCAGCCAAGATGGTCTAGCGGACCTCGGCACAGATACGCAGTATTTT,CASSQDGLADLGTDTQYF
TRBV19,many,TRBJ2-1,-,TGTGCCAGTAGAGATCACCAGGGGGCGGGAGTAATGAACAATGAGCAGTTCTTC,CASRDHQGAGVMNNEQFF
TRBV28,-,TRBJ2-7,-,TGTGCCAGCAGTTTATATGCAGGGCTGATCGGCGAGCAGTACTTC,CASSLYAGLIGEQYF
TRBV7-6,many,TRBJ2-3,-,TGTGCCAGCAGCTTACAGGGTTTGACAGATACGCAGTATTTT,CASSLQGLTDTQYF
TRBV11-2,many,TRBJ2-5,TRBD2,TGTGCCAGCAGCTTCGAAATAGCGGGAGAAGAGACCCAGTACTTC,CASSFEIAGEETQYF
TRBV19,many,TRBJ1-2,TRBD1,TGTGCCAGTAGGGATGGCCCCACAGGGGCCTATGGCTACACCTTC,CASRDGPTGAYGYTF
TRBV12-3/TRBV12-4,many,TRBJ2-1,TRBD2,TGTGCCAGCAGCACGGGACTAGCGGACTACAATGAGCAGTTCTTC,CASSTGLADYNEQFF
TRBV28,-,TRBJ1-2,TRBD1,TGTGCCAGTCTCTCGGGGACAGGGTTTGGCTACACCTTC,CASLSGTGFGYTF
TRBV11-2,-,TRBJ1-1,-,TGTGCCAGCAGCTTAAGTCAATCCACTGAAGCTTTCTTT,CASSLSQSTEAFF
TRBV6-4,-,TRBJ2-2,-,TGTGCCAGCAGCGGTAGGGGCTCTGGGGAGCTGTTTTTT,CASSGRGSGELFF
TRBV6-1,many,TRBJ2-4,TRBD2,TGTGCCAGCAGACCCACTAGCGGGGGGGTGAACATTCAGTACTTC,CASRPTSGGVNIQYF
TRBV6-1,-,TRBJ1-5,-,TGTGCCAGCACATTGGACGGGGGAATATGGCCCCAGCATTTT,CASTLDGGIWPQHF
TRBV20-1,many,TRBJ2-5,-,TGCAGTGCTAGAGATCAGTGGATGGGAGAGACCCAGTACTTC,CSARDQWMGETQYF
TRBV5-4,many,TRBJ1-2,-,TGTGCCAGCAGCTTGGGAAACCTCGGGGGCTACACCTTC,CASSLGNLGGYTF
TRBV9,many,TRBJ1-2,-,TGTGCCAGCAGCGAACGTCCGGCAGGCGGCTACACCTTC,CASSERPAGGYTF
TRBV20-1,many,TRBJ1-1,-,TGCAGTGCTAGCCCTCCCCTTGGAGCGAACACTGAAGCTTTCTTT,CSASPPLGANTEAFF
TRBV2,many,TRBJ1-6,-,TGTGCCAGGTCCGTGAGTGGTACAGGGAATTCACCCCTCCACTTT,CARSVSGTGNSPLHF